This TCR beta chain emerged from a study of spatial heterogeneity in lung cancer. Study at large: Tumor regions showed TCR transcript counts that correlated strongly with a T cell module score from matched bulk RNA-seq.

The time point denotes: sample taken at primary tumor resection. No cells were sorted before sequencing. The whole RNA sequenced was extracted from tumor, nontumor lung or frozen PBMC. Study-wide results and limits: Tumoral mutation counts were tracked by counts of expanded intratumoral alpha and beta TCRs.

All TCR cDNA molecules were individually tagged with a unique molecular identifier. A single record per CDR3 protein comes from TCRdb applying MiXCR to the 5' RACE reads. The sample contains about 16,000 distinct CDR3 sequences, 6.5% to 8% of which appear only once. This clonotype has at least ten counts. Antigen unknown. The V segment lost 3 bases and the J segment 10 bases; nucleotides outside the gene matches: 11. CDR1 and CDR2 (germline): LGHNA, YNFKEQ. CDR3 size: 14 residues. V and J are TRBV4-2 and TRBJ2-5, with TRBD1 identical over 7 bases. This specimen consisted of lung tumor tissue, obtained at surgery. This sequence originates from a male donor with early-stage non-small cell lung cancer. The CDR3 region is CASSQDGTVGGQYF. For the CDR3, the DNA is TGTGCCAGCAGCCAGGACGGGACAGTTGGTGGCCAGTACTTC.